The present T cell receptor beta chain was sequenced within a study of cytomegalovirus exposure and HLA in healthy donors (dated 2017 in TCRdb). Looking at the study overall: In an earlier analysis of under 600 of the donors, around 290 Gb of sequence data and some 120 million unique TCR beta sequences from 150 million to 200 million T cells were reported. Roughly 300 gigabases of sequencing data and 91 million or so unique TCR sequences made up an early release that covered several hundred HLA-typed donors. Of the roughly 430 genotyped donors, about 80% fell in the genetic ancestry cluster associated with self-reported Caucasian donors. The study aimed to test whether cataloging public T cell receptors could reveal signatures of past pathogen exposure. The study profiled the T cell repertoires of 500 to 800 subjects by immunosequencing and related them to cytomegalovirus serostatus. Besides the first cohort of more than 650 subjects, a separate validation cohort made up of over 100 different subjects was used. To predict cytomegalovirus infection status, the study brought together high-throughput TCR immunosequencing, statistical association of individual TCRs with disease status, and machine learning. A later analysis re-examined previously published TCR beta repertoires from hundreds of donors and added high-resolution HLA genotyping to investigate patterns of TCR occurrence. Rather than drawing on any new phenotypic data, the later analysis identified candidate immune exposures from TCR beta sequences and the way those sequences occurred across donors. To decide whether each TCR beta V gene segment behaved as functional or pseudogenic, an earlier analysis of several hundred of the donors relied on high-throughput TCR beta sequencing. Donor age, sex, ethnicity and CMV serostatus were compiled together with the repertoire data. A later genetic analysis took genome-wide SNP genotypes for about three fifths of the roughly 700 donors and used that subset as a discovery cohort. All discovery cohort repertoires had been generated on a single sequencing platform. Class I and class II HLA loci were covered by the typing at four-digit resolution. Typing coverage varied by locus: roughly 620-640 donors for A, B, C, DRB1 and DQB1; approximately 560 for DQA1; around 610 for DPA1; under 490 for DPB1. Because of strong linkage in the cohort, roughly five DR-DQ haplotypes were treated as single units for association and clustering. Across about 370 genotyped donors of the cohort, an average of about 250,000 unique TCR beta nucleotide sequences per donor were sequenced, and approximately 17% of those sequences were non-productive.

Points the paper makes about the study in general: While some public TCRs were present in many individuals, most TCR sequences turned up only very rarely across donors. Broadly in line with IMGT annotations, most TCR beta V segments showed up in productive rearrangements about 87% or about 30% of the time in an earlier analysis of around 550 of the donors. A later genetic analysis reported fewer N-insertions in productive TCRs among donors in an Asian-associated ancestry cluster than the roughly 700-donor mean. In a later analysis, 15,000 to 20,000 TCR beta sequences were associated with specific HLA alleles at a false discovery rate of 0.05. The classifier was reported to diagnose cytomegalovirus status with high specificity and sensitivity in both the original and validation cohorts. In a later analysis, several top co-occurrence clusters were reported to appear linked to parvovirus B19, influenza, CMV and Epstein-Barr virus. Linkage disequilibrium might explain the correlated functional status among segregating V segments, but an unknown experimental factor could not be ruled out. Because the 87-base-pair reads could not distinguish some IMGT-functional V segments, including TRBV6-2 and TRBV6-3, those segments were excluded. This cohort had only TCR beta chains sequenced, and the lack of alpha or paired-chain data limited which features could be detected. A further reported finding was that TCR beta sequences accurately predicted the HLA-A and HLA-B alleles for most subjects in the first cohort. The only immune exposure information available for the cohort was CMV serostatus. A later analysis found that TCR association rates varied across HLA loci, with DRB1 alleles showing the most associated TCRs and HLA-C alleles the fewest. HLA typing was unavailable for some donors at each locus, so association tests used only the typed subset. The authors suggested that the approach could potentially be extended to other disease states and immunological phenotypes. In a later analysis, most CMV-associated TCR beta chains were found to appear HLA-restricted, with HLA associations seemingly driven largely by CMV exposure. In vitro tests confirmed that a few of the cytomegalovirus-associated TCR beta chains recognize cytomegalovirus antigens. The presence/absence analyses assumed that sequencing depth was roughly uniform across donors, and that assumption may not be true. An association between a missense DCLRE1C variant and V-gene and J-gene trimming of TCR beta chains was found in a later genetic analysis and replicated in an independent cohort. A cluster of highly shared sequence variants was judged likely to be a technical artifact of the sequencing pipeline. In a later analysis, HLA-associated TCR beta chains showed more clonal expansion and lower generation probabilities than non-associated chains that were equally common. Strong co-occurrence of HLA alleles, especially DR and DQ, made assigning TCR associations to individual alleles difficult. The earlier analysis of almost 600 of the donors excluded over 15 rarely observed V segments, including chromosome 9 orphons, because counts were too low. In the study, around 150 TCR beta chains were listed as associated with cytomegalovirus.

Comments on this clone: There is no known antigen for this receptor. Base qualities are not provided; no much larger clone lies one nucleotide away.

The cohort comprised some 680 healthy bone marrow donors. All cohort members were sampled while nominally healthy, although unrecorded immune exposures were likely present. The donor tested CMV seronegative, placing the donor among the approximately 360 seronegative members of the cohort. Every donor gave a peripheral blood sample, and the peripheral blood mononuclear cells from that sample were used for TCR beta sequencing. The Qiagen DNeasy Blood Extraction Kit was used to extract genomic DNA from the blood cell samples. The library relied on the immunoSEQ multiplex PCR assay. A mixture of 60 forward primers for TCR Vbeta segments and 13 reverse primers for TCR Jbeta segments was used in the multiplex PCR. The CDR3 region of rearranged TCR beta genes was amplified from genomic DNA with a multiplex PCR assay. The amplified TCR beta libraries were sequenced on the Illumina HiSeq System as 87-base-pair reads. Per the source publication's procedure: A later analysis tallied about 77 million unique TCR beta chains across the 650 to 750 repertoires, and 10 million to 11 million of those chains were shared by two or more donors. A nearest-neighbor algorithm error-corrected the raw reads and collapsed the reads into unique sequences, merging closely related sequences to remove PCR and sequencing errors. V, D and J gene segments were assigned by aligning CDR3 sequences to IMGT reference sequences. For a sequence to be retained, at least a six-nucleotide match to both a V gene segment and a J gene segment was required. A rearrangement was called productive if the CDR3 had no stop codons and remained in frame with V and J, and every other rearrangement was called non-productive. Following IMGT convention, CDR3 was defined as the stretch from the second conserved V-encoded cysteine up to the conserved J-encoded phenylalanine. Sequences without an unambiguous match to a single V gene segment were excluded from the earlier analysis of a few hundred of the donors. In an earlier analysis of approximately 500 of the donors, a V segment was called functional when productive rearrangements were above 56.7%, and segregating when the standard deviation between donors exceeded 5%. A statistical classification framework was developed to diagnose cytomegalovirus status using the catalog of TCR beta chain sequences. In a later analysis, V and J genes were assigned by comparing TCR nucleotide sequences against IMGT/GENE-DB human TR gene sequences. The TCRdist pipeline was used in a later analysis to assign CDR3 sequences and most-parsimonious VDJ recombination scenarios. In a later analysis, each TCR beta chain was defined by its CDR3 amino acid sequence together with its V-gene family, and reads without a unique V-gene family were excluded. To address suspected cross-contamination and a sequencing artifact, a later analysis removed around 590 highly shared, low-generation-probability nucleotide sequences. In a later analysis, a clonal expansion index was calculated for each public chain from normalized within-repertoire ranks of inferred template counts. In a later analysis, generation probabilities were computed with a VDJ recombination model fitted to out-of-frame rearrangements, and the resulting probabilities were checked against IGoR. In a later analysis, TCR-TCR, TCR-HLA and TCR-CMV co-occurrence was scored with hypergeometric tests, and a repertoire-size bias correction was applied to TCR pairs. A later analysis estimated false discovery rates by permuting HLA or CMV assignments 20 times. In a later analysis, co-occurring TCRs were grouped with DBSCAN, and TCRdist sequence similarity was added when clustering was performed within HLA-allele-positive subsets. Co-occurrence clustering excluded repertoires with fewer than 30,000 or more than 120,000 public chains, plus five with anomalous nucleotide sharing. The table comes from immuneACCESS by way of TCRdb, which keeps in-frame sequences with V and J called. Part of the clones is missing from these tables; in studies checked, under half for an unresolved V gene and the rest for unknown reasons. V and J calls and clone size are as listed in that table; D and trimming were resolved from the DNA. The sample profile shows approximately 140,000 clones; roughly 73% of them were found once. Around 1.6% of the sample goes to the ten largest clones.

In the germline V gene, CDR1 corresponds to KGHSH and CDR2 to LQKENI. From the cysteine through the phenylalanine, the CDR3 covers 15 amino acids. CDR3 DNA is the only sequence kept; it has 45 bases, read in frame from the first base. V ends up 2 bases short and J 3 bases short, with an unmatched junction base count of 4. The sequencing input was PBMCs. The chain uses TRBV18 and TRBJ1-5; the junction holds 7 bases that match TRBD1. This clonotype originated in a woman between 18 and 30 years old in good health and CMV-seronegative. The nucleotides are TGTGCCAGCTCACCAACCGGGACAGACAATCAGCCCCAGCATTTT. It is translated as CASSPTGTDNQPQHF.